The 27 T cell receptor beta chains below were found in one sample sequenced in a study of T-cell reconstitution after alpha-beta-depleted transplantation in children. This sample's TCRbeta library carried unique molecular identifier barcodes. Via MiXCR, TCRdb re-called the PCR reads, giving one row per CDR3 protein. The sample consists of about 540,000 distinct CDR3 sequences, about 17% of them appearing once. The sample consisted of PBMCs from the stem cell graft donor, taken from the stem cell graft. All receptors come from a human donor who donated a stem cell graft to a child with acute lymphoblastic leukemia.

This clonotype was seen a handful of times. CDR3 sequence reads: CASSLGRGSADYGYTF. The CDR3 bases are TGCGCCAGCAGCTTGGGAAGGGGCAGCGCTGACTATGGCTACACCTTC. J is TRBJ1-2 and V is TRBV5-1, with D tentatively TRBD1 (5 bases). This CDR3 is built from 16 residues. V was clipped by 0 bases and J by 3 bases, with 15 bases between them. Germline CDR1 is SGHRS and CDR2 is YFSETQ.

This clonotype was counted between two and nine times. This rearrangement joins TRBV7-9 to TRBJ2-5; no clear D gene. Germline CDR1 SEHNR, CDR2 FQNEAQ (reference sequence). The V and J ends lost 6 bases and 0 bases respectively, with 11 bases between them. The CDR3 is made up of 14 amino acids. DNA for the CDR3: TGTGCCAGCAGTTTTACGGTGGACCAAGAGACCCAGTACTTC. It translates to CASSFTVDQETQYF.

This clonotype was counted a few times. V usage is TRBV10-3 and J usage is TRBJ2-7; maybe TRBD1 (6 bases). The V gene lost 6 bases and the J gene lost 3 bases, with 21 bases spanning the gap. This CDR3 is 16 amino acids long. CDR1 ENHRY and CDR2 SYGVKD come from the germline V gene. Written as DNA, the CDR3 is TGTGCCATCAGACTACCCGGGACAAGATCTTACTACGAGCAGTACTTC. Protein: CAIRLPGTRSYYEQYF.

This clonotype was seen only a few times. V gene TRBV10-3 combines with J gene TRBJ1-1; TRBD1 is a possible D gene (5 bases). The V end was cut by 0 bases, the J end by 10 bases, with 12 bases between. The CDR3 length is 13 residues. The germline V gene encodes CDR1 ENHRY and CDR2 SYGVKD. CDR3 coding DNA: TGTGCCATCAGTGAGTCGAAGGGGTCGGTAGCTTTCTTT. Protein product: CAISESKGSVAFF.

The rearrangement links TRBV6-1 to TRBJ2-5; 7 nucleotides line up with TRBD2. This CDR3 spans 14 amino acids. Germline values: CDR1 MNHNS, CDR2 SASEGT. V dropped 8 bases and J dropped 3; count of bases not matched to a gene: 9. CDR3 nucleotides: TGTGCCAGCGTGGTTAGCCTAGCGGAAGAGACCCAGTACTTC. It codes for CASVVSLAEETQYF.

In DNA form, the CDR3 reads TGTGCCAGCAGTTGGAGCGGGAGGGCCAATTTGCTCTACGAGCAGTACTTC. It encodes CASSWSGRANLLYEQYF. The chain uses TRBV27 and TRBJ2-7; 10 bases line up with TRBD2. Germline values: CDR1 MNHEY, CDR2 SMNVEV (reference sequence). V lost 4 bases and J lost 3; bases outside the gene matches: 12. This CDR3 has 17 amino acids.

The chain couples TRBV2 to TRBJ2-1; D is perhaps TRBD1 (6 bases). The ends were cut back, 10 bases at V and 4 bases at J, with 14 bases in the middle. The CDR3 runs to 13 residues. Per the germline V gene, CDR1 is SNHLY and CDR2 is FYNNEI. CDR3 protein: CATADSYYNEQFF. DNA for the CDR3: TGTGCCACAGCGGACAGTTATTACAATGAGCAGTTCTTC.

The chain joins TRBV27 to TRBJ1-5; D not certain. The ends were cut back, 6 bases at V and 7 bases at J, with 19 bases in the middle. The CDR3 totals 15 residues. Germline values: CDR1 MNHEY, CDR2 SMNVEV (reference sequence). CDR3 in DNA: TGTGCCAGCAGAAACGGCCAGCGGGCTTGGCAGCCCCAGCATTTT. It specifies CASRNGQRAWQPQHF.

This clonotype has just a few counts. CDR3 amino acids: CASSYREIFLAKNIQYF. The CDR3 DNA is TGCGCCAGCAGTTACAGGGAGATATTTCTAGCCAAAAACATTCAGTACTTC. The chain uses TRBV5-1 and TRBJ2-4, with D perhaps matching TRBD1 (6 bases). The CDR3 is 17 residues long. The germline V gene encodes CDR1 SGHRS and CDR2 YFSETQ. Between the trimmed V and J ends, which lost 5 bases and 0 bases, there was a span of 18 bases. The full variable domain, rest sourced from reference TRBV5-1 and TRBJ2-4, is KAGVTQTPRYLIKTRGQQVTLSCSPISGHRSVSWYQQTPGQGLQFLFEYFSETQRNKGNFPGRFSGRQFSNSRSEMNVSTLELGDSALYLCASSYREIFLAKNIQYFGAGTRLSVL.

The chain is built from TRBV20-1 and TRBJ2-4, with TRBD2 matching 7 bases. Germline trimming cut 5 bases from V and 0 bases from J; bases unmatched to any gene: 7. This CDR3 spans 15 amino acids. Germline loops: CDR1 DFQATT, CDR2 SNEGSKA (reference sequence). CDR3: CSAASGELAKNIQYF. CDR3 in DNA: TGCAGTGCTGCTAGCGGAGAGCTAGCCAAAAACATTCAGTACTTC.

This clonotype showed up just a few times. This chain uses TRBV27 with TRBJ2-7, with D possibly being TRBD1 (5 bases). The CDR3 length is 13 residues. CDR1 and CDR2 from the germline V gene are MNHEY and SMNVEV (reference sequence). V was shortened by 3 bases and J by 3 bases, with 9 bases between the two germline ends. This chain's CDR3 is CASSFQTDYEQYF. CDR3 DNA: TGTGCCAGCAGTTTCCAGACAGACTACGAGCAGTACTTC.

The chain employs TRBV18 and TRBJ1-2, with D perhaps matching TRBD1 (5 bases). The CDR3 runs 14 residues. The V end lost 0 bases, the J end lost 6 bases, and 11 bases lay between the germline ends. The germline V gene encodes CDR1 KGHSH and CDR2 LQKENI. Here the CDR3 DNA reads TGTGCCAGCTCACCACCATCCTTCAGGGATGGCTACACCTTC. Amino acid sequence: CASSPPSFRDGYTF.

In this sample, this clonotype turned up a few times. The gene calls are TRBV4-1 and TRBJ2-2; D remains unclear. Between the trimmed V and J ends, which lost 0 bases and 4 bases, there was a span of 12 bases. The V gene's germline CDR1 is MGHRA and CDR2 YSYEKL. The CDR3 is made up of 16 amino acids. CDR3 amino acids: CASSQDGVSATGELFF. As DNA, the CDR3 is TGCGCCAGCAGCCAAGATGGCGTCTCTGCCACCGGGGAGCTGTTTTTT.

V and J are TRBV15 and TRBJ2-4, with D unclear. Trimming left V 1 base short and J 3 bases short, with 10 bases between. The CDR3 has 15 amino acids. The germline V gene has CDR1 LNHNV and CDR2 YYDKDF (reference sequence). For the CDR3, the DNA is TGTGCCACCAGCAGAGGGGTGGAGCACAAAAACATTCAGTACTTC. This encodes CATSRGVEHKNIQYF.

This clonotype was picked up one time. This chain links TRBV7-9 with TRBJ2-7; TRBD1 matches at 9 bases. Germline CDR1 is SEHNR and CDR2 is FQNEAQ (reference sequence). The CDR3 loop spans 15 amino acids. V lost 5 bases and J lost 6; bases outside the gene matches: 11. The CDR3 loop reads CASSPAADRGFEQYF. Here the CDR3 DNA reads TGTGCCAGCAGCCCCGCCGCTGACAGGGGGTTCGAGCAGTACTTC.

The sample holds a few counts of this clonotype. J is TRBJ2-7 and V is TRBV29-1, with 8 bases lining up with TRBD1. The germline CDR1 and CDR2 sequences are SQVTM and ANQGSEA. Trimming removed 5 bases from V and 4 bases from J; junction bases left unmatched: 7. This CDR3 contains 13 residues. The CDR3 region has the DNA TGCAGCGTTACAGGGCAGGGGGCTTACGAGCAGTACTTC. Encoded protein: CSVTGQGAYEQYF.

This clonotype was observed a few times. This CDR3 reads CASRVGPQETQYF. The CDR3 DNA reads as TGTGCCAGCAGGGTCGGGCCACAAGAGACCCAGTACTTC. The chain has TRBV7-7 and TRBJ2-5; D is unclear. CDR3 length: 13 amino acids. Trimming pared 6 bases from V and 2 bases from J, leaving 10 bases between. Germline V gene sequence: CDR1 SSHAT, CDR2 FNYEAQ (reference sequence).

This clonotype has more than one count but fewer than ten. CDR3 sequence: CASSERPGPAGELFF. DNA for the CDR3: TGTGCCAGCAGTGAAAGGCCAGGGCCCGCCGGGGAGCTGTTTTTT. This rearrangement joins TRBV2 to TRBJ2-2; D perhaps matches TRBD1 (5 bases). Germline V gene lookup returns CDR1 SNHLY and CDR2 FYNNEI. This CDR3 has 15 residues. Trimming cost V 2 bases and J 6 bases, with 13 bases left between them.

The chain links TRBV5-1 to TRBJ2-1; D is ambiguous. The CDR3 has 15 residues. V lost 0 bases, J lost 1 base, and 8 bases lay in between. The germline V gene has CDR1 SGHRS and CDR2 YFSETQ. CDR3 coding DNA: TGCGCCAGCAGCTTGGAAACGCCTTCCTACAATGAGCAGTTCTTC. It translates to CASSLETPSYNEQFF.

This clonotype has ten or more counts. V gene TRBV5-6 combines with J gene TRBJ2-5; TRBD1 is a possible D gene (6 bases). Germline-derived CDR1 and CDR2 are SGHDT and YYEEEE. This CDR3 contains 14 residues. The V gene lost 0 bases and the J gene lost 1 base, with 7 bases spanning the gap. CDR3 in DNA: TGTGCCAGCAGCTTGGAGGGGGTCCAAGAGACCCAGTACTTC. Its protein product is CASSLEGVQETQYF.

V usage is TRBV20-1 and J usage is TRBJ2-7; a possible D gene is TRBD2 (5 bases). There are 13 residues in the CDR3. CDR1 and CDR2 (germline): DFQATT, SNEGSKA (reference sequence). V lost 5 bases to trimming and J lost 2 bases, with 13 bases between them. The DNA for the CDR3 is TGCAGTGCTCTTAGCGCGATTCCCTACGAGCAGTACTTC. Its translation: CSALSAIPYEQYF.

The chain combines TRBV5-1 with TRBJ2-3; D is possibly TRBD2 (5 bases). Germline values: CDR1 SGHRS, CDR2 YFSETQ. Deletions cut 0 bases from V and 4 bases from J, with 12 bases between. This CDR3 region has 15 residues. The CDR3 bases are TGCGCCAGCAGCTTGGCTACATGGAGGCCAGATACGCAGTATTTT. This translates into CASSLATWRPDTQYF.

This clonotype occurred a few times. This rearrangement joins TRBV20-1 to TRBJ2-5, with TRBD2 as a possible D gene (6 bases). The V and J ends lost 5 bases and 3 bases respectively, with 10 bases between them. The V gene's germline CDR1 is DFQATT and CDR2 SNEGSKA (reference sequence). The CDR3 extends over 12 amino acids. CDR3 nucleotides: TGCAGTGCTCGGCGGGACGAAGAGACCCAGTACTTC. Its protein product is CSARRDEETQYF.

The CDR3, as DNA: TGTGCCAGCGGCGCGGGACTAGTCTCCTACAATGAGCAGTTCTTC. Translated: CASGAGLVSYNEQFF. This rearrangement joins TRBV28 to TRBJ2-1; 8 nucleotides match TRBD2. The CDR3 has 15 residues. Germline V gives CDR1 MDHEN, CDR2 SYDVKM. Trimming cost V 8 bases and J 0 bases; bases outside gene matches: 6.

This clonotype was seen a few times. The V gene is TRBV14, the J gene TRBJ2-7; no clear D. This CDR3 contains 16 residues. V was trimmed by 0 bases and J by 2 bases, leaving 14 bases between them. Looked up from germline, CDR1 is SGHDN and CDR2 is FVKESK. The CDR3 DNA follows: TGTGCCAGCAGCCAAGATGTTGCTGGGCGGACCTACGAGCAGTACTTC. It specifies CASSQDVAGRTYEQYF.

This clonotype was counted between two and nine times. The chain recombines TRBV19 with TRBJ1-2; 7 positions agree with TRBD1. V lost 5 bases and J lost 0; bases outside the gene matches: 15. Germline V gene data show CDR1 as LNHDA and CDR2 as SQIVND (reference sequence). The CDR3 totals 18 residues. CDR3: CASSARFIRDRANYGYTF. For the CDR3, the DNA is TGTGCCAGTAGTGCCCGTTTCATCCGGGACAGAGCTAACTATGGCTACACCTTC.

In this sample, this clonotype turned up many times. The CDR3 is CASSSRVNTEAFF. CDR3 coding DNA: TGTGCCAGCAGTTCCAGGGTTAACACTGAAGCTTTCTTT. The V gene is TRBV12-3 or TRBV12-4, the J gene TRBJ1-1; the D gene is possibly TRBD1 (5 bases). The germline V and J ends were trimmed by 4 bases and 2 bases, with 8 bases remaining between them. The CDR3 has 13 residues.